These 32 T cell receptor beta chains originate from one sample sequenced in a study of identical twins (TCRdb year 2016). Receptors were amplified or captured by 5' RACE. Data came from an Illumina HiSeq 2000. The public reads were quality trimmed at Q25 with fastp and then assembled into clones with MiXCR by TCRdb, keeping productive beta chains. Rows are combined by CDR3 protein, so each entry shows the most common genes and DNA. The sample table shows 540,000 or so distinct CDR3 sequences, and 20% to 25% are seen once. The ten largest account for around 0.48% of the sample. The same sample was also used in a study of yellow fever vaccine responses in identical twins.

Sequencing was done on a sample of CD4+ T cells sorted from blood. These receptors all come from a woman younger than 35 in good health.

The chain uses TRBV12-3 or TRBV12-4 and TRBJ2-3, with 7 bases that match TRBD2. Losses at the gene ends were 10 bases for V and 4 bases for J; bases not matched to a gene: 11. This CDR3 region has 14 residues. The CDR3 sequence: CATTSANFPDTQYF. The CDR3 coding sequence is TGTGCCACTACTAGCGCCAATTTTCCAGATACGCAGTATTTT.

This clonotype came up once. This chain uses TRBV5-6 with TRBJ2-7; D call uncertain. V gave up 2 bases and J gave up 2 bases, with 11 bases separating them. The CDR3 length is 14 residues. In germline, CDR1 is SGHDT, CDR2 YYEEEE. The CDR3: CASSFKGTPYEQYV. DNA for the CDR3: TGTGCCAGCAGCTTCAAGGGAACCCCCTACGAGCAGTACGTC.

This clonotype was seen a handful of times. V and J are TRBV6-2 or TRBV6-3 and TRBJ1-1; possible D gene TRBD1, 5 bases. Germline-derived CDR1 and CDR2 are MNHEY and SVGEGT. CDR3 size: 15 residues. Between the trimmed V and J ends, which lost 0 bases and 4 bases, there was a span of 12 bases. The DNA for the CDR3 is TGTGCCAGCAGTTACTCCAGGGTCGGAAGCACTGAAGCTTTCTTT. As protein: CASSYSRVGSTEAFF.

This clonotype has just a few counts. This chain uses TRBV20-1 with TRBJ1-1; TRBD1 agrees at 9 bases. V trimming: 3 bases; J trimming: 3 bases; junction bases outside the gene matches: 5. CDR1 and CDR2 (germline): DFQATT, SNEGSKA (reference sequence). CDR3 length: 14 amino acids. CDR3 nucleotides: TGCAGTGCTAGTACCCGGACAGGGGACACTGAAGCTTTCTTT. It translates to CSASTRTGDTEAFF.

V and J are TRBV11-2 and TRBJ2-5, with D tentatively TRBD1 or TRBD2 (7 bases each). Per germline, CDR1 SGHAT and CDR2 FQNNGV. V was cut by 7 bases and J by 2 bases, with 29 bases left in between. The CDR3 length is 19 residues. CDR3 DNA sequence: TGTGCCAGCACCGTCACGTACAGGGGCGTGGGGGGGCGGCAAGAGACCCAGTACTTC. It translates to CASTVTYRGVGGRQETQYF.

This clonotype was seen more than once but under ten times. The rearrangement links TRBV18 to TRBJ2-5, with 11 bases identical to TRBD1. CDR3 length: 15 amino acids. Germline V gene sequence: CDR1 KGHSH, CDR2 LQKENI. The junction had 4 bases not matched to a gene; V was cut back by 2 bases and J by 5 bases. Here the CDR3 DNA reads TGTGCCAGCTCACCAGGACAGGGGGCTTGGGAGACCCAGTACTTC. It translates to CASSPGQGAWETQYF.

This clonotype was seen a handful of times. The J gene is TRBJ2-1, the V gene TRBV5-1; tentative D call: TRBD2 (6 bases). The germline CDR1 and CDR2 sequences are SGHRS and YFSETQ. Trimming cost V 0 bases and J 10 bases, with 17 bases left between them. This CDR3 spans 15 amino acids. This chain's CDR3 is CASSLGIGGNGEQFF. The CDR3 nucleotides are TGCGCCAGCAGCTTGGGAATTGGGGGGAACGGCGAGCAGTTCTTC.

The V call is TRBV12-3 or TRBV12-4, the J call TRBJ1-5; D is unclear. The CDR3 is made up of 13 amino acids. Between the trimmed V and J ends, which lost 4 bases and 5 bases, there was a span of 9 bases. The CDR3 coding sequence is TGTGCCAGCAGTTCTCTGCGGGATCAGCCCCAGCATTTT. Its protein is CASSSLRDQPQHF.

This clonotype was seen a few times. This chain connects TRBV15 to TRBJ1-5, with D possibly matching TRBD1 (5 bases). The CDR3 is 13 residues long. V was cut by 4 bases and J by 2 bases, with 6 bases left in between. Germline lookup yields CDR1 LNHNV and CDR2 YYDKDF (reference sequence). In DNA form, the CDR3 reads TGTGCCACCAGCATGGGGGGCAATCAGCCCCAGCATTTT. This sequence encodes CATSMGGNQPQHF.

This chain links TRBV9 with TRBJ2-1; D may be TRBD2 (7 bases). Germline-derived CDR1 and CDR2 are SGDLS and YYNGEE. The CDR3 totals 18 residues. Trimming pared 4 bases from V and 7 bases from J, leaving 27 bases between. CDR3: CASSSPLEGEGWLNEQFF. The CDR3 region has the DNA TGTGCCAGCAGCTCTCCTCTAGAGGGGGAGGGCTGGTTGAATGAGCAGTTCTTC.

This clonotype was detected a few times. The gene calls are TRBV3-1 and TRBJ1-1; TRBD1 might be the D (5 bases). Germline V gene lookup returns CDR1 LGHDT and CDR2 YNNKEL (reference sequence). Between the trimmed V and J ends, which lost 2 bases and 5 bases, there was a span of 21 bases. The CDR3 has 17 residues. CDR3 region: CASSQTVRGGRGTEAFF. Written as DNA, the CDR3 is TGTGCCAGCAGCCAAACGGTGCGCGGGGGAAGAGGAACTGAAGCTTTCTTT.

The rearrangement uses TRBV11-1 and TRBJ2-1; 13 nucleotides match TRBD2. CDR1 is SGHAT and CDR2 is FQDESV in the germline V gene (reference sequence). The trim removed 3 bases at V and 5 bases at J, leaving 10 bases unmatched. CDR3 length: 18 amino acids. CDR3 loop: CASSFFRTSGSVHNEQFF. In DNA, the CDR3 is TGTGCCAGCAGCTTCTTCCGGACTAGCGGGAGTGTCCACAATGAGCAGTTCTTC.

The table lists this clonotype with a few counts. As DNA, the CDR3 is TGTGCCAGCAGTCCTAGGGGACAGGTGGATTCACCCCTCCACTTT. This gives the protein CASSPRGQVDSPLHF. This rearrangement joins TRBV12-3 or TRBV12-4 to TRBJ1-6, with 8 bases that match TRBD1. This CDR3 contains 15 residues. V dropped 5 bases and J dropped 8; count of bases not matched to a gene: 8.

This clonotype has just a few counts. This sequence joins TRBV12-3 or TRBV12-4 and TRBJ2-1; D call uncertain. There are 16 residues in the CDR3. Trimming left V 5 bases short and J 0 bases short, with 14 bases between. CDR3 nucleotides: TGTGCCAGCAGTCCCCTCAGCCCAAACTCCTACAATGAGCAGTTCTTC. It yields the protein CASSPLSPNSYNEQFF.

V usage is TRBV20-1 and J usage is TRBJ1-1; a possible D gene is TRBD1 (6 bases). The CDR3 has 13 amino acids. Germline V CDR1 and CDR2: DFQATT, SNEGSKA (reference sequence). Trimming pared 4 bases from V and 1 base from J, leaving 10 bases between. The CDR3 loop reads CSAKRQENTEAFF. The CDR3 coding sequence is TGCAGTGCTAAACGACAGGAGAACACTGAAGCTTTCTTT.

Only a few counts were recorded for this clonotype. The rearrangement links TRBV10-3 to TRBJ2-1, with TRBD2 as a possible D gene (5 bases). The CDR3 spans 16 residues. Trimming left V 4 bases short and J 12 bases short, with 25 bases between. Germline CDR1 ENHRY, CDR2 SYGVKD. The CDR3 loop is CAISGTGLTEIAGQFF. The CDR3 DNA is TGTGCCATCAGTGGTACCGGACTCACGGAGATAGCAGGGCAGTTCTTC.

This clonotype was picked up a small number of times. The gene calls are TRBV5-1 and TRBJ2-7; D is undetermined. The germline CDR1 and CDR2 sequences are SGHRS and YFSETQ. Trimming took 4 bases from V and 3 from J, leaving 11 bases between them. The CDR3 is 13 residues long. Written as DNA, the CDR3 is TGCGCCAGCAGCCCCGCCGGGTACTACGAGCAGTACTTC. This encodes CASSPAGYYEQYF.

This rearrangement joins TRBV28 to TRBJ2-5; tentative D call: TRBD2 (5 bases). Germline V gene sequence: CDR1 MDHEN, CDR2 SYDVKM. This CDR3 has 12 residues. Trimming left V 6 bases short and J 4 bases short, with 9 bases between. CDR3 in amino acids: CASSKRVETQYF. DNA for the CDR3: TGTGCCAGCAGCAAGAGGGTAGAGACCCAGTACTTC.

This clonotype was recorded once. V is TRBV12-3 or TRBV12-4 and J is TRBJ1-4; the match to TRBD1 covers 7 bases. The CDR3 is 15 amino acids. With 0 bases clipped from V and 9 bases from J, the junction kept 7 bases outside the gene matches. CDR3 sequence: CASSLAAGTDQKLFF. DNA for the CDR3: TGTGCCAGCAGTTTAGCCGCCGGGACAGATCAAAAACTGTTTTTT.

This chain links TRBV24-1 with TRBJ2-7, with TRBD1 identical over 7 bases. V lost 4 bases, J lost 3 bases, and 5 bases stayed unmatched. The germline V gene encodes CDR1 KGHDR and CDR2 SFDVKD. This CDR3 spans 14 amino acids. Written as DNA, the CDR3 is TGTGCCACCAGTGACTCCGGACAGGACTACGAGCAGTACTTC. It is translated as CATSDSGQDYEQYF.

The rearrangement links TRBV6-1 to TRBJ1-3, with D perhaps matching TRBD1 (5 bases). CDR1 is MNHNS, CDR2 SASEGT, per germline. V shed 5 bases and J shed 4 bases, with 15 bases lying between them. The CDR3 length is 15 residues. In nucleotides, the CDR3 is TGTGCCAGCAGTCGCACGACAGAGACGGGAAACACCATATATTTT. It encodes CASSRTTETGNTIYF.

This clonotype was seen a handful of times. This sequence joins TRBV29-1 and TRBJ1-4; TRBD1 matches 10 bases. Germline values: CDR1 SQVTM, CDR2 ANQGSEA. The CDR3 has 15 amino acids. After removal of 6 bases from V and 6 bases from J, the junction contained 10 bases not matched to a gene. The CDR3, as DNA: TGCAGCGTCGACGGACAGGGGGAGATGGATGAAAAACTGTTTTTT. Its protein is CSVDGQGEMDEKLFF.

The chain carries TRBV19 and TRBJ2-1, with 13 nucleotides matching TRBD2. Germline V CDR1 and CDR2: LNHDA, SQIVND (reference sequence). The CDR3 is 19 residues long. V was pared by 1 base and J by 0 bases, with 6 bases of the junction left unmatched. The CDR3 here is CASSIGFGLAGASYNEQFF. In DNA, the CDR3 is TGTGCCAGTAGTATAGGTTTTGGACTAGCGGGAGCCTCCTACAATGAGCAGTTCTTC.

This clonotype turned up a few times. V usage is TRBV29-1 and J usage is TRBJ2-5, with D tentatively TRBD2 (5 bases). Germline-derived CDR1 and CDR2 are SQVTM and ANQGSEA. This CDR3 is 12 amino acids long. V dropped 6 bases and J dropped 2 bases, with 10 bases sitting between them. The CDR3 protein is CSVPAAQETQYF. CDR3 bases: TGCAGCGTCCCAGCGGCGCAAGAGACCCAGTACTTC.

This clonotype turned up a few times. The chain's CDR3 is CASSDSGRNSPLHF. The CDR3 DNA follows: TGTGCCAGCAGTGATAGTGGTCGGAATTCACCCCTCCACTTT. The chain employs TRBV2 and TRBJ1-6; D unresolved. V lost 3 bases and J 7 bases, leaving 10 bases between the germline ends. CDR1 and CDR2 from the germline V gene are SNHLY and FYNNEI. The CDR3 spans 14 residues.

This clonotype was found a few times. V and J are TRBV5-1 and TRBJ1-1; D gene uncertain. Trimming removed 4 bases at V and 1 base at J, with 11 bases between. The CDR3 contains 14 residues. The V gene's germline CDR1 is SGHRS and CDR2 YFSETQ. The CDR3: CASSATVTNTEAFF. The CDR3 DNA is TGCGCCAGCAGCGCTACGGTCACGAACACTGAAGCTTTCTTT.

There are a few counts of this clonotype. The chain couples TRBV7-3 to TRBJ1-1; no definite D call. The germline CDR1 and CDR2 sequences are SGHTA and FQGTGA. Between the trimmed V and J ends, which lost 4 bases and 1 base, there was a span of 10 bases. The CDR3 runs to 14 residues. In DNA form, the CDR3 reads TGTGCCAGCAGCTCCCGTAGGGAGAACACTGAAGCTTTCTTT. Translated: CASSSRRENTEAFF. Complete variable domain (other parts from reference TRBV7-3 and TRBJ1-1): GAGVSQTPSNKVTEKGKYVELRCDPISGHTALYWYRQSLGQGPEFLIYFQGTGAADDSGLPNDRFFAVRPEGSVSTLKIQRTERGDSAVYLCASSSRRENTEAFFGQGTRLTVV.

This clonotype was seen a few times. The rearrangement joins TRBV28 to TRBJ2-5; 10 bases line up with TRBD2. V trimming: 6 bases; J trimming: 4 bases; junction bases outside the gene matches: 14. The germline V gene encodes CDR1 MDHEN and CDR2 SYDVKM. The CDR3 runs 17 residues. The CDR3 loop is CASRMTSGLAVSETQYF. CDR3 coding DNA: TGTGCCAGCAGGATGACATCAGGACTAGCGGTATCAGAGACCCAGTACTTC. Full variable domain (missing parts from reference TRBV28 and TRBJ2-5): DVKVTQSSRYLVKRTGEKVFLECVQDMDHENMFWYRQDPGLGLRLIYFSYDVKMKEKGDIPEGYSVSREKKERFSLILESASTNQTSMYLCASRMTSGLAVSETQYFGPGTRLLVL.

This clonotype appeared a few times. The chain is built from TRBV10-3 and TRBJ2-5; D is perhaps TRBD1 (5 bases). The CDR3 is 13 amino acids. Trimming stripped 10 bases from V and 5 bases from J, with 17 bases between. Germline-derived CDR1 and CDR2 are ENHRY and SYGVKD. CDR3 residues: CATKHQGEETQYF. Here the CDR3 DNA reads TGTGCCACCAAGCATCAGGGTGAGGAGACCCAGTACTTC.

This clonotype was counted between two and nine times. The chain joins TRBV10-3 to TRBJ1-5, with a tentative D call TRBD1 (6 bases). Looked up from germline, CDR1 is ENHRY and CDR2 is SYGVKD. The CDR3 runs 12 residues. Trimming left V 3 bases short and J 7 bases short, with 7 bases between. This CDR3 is CAISEQGQPQHF. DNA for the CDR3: TGTGCCATCAGTGAACAGGGCCAGCCCCAGCATTTT.

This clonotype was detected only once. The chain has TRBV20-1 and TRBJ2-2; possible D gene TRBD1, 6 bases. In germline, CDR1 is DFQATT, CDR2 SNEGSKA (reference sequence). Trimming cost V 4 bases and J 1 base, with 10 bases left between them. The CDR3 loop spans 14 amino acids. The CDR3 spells CSAMEGGNTGELFF. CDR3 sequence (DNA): TGCAGTGCTATGGAAGGGGGGAACACCGGGGAGCTGTTTTTT.

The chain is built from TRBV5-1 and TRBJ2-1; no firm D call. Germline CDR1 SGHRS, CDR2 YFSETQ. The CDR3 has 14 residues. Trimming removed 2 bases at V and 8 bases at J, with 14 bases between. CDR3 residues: CASSFNTVGDEQFF. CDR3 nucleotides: TGCGCCAGCAGCTTTAATACGGTCGGCGATGAGCAGTTCTTC.